The rows below give T cell receptor beta chains drawn from one sample of a study of control samples from healthy donors and cancer patients. TCRdb's table, derived via immunoSEQ multiplex PCR, lists solely in-frame clones and lacks some. This sample yields 150,000 to 200,000 clones, of which 90% to 95% are seen a single time; around 1.4% belongs to the top ten. Material: blood. These receptors all stem from a man aged 25-45 years in good health. Both conserved end residues are part of each CDR3. D genes are given only for firm matches. The listing skips clone size in some rows; elsewhere it reads once, few, many or a size class.

V gene	clone size	J gene	D gene	CDR3 protein	CDR3 DNA
TRBV3-1/TRBV3-2	.	TRBJ1-1	TRBD1	CASSQRQGAQPAFF	TGTGCCAGCAGCCAGAGGCAGGGGGCCCAGCCGGCTTTCTTT
TRBV11-2	.	TRBJ1-1	.	CASRKGGAPEAFF	TGTGCCAGCAGAAAAGGGGGGGCCCCTGAAGCTTTCTTT
TRBV24-1	.	TRBJ1-5	TRBD1	CATRGTGSNQPQHF	TGTGCCACCCGCGGGACAGGGAGCAATCAGCCCCAGCATTTT
TRBV4-3	.	TRBJ2-7	.	CASSQVGEEEQYF	TGCGCCAGCAGTCAAGTAGGGGAGGAGGAGCAGTACTTC
TRBV5-5	.	TRBJ1-1	TRBD1	CASSSQGQRNTEAFF	TGTGCCAGCAGCTCGCAGGGACAGAGGAACACTGAAGCTTTCTTT
TRBV4-2	once	TRBJ2-2	TRBD2	CASSQDGGIAGTGELFF	TGTGCCAGCAGCCAAGATGGGGGGATAGCGGGCACCGGGGAGCTGTTTTTT
TRBV6-5	.	TRBJ1-2	.	CASSPPGNGYTF	TGTGCCAGCAGTCCCCCCGGGAATGGCTACACCTTC
TRBV25-1	.	TRBJ2-5	.	CASSESPAGGGFETQYF	TGTGCCAGCAGTGAATCACCCGCAGGGGGAGGATTCGAGACCCAGTACTTC
TRBV28	once	TRBJ1-2	.	CASIPQGRIGYTF	TGTGCCAGCATCCCGCAGGGGAGGATTGGCTACACCTTC
TRBV15	.	TRBJ1-1	.	CATSVAVNTEAFF	TGTGCCACCAGCGTGGCAGTGAACACTGAAGCTTTCTTT
TRBV11-2	.	TRBJ2-5	.	CASSARRSETQYF	TGTGCCAGCAGCGCCCGGCGGTCAGAGACCCAGTACTTC
TRBV27	once	TRBJ1-1	TRBD1	CASSLRGYTEAFF	TGTGCCAGCTCTCTCAGGGGGTACACTGAAGCTTTCTTT
TRBV7-2	.	TRBJ1-2	.	CASSSTVGYTF	TGTGCCAGCAGCTCTACCGTAGGCTACACCTTC
TRBV6-5	.	TRBJ1-1	.	CASSRLYGTEAFF	TGTGCCAGCAGCCGACTTTACGGCACTGAAGCTTTCTTT
TRBV28	.	TRBJ1-5	.	CASSTLSQPQHF	TGTGCCAGCAGTACCTTAAGTCAGCCCCAGCATTTT
TRBV9	.	TRBJ2-3	TRBD2	CASSNTELAASTDTQYF	TGTGCCAGCAGCAATACCGAACTAGCGGCAAGCACAGATACGCAGTATTTT
TRBV3-1/TRBV3-2	.	TRBJ1-1	.	CASSPGGGWATEAFF	TGTGCCAGCAGCCCCGGGGGGGGTTGGGCCACTGAAGCTTTCTTT
TRBV6-5	.	TRBJ1-5	TRBD1	CASSRDRARQPQHF	TGTGCCAGCAGTCGCGACAGGGCTAGGCAGCCCCAGCATTTT
TRBV9	.	TRBJ2-1	.	CASSVELGAYNEQFF	TGTGCCAGCAGCGTAGAACTAGGAGCCTACAATGAGCAGTTCTTC
TRBV5-1	.	TRBJ2-3	TRBD2	CASFHGLAASTDTQYF	TGCGCCAGCTTTCATGGACTAGCGGCTAGCACAGATACGCAGTATTTT
TRBV27	.	TRBJ2-1	TRBD2	CASSLTSGRAGSYNEQFF	TGTGCCAGCAGTTTAACTAGCGGGAGGGCCGGATCCTACAATGAGCAGTTCTTC
TRBV5-8	.	TRBJ2-7	TRBD1	CASSYDRGYEQYF	TGTGCCAGCAGCTATGACAGGGGCTACGAGCAGTACTTC
TRBV9	.	TRBJ1-2	.	CASRGGAYGYTF	TGTGCCAGCAGAGGAGGGGCTTATGGCTACACCTTC
TRBV5-1	.	TRBJ2-2	TRBD2	CASSSDGRGTGELFF	TGCGCCAGCAGCTCTGACGGGAGGGGGACCGGGGAGCTGTTTTTT
TRBV9	.	TRBJ1-3	TRBD1	CASSASTGSGNTIYF	TGTGCCAGCAGCGCCTCGACAGGGTCTGGAAACACCATATATTTT
TRBV5-1	.	TRBJ2-1	.	CASSPLSGPSYNEQFF	TGCGCCAGCAGCCCTCTCTCGGGGCCGTCGTACAATGAGCAGTTCTTC
TRBV2	.	TRBJ2-2	TRBD1	CASRGQTANTGELFF	TGTGCCAGCAGGGGACAGACCGCGAACACCGGGGAGCTGTTTTTT
TRBV7-2	.	TRBJ2-2	.	CASSLLGPQWELFF	TGTGCCAGCAGCCTCTTGGGCCCTCAATGGGAGCTGTTTTTT
TRBV30	once	TRBJ1-6	.	CAWSGGGLGNSPLHF	TGTGCCTGGAGTGGTGGCGGTCTAGGAAATTCACCCCTCCACTTT
TRBV6-2/TRBV6-3	.	TRBJ2-1	.	CASSETGNEQFF	TGTGCCAGCAGTGAGACAGGCAATGAGCAGTTCTTC
TRBV5-1	.	TRBJ2-7	.	CASSLVGSYEQYF	TGCGCCAGCAGCTTGGTTGGCTCCTACGAGCAGTACTTC
TRBV12-3/TRBV12-4	.	TRBJ1-1	TRBD1	CASSRTGKTEAFF	TGTGCCAGCAGCCGGACAGGTAAGACTGAAGCTTTCTTT
TRBV2	.	TRBJ1-1	.	CASSGQADTEAFF	TGTGCCAGCAGTGGCCAGGCGGACACTGAAGCTTTCTTT
TRBV5-1	few	TRBJ1-6	TRBD1	CASSRDRYSPLHF	TGCGCCAGCAGCAGGGACAGATATTCACCCCTCCACTTT
TRBV5-6	.	TRBJ1-3	.	CASSLWAASGNTIYF	TGTGCCAGCAGCTTGTGGGCGGCCTCTGGAAACACCATATATTTT
TRBV6-5	.	TRBJ2-1	.	CASSSYRGGNEQFF	TGTGCCAGCAGTTCCTACAGGGGGGGCAATGAGCAGTTCTTC
TRBV25-1	.	TRBJ1-3	.	CASSLGRNSGNTIYF	TGTGCCAGCAGTCTAGGACGGAATTCTGGAAACACCATATATTTT
TRBV5-4	once	TRBJ1-2	TRBD1	CASRDGQGHYGYTF	TGTGCCAGCAGGGACGGACAGGGGCACTATGGCTACACCTTC